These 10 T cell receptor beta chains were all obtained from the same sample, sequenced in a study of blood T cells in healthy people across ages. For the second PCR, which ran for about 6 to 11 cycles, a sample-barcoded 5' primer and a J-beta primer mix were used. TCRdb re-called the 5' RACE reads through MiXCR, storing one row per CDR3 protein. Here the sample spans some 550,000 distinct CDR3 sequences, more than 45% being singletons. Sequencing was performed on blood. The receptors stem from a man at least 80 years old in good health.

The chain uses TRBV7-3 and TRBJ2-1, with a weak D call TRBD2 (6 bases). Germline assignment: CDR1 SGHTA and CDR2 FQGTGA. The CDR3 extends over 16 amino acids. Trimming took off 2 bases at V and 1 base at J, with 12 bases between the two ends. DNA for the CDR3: TGTGCCAGCAGCTTATGGGGTAGCGGATCCTACAATGAGCAGTTCTTC. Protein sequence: CASSLWGSGSYNEQFF.

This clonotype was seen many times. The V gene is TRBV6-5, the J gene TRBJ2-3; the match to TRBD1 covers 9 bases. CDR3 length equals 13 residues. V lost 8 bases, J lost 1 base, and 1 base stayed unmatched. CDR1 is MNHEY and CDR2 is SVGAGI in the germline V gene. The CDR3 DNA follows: TGTGCCAGCCGGGACAGGGGCACAGATACGCAGTATTTT. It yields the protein CASRDRGTDTQYF.

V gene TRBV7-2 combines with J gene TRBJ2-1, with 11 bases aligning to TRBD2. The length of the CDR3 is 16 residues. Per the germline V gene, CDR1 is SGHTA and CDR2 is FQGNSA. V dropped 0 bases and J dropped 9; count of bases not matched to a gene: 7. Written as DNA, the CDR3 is TGTGCCAGCAGCTTAGCGGTAGCGGGGGGGCGTGGTGAGCAGTTCTTC. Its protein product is CASSLAVAGGRGEQFF. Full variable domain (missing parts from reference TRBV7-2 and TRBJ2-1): GAGVSQSPSNKVTEKGKDVELRCDPISGHTALYWYRQSLGQGLEFLIYFQGNSAPDKSGLPSDRFSAERTGGSVSTLTIQRTQQEDSAVYLCASSLAVAGGRGEQFFGPGTRLTVL.

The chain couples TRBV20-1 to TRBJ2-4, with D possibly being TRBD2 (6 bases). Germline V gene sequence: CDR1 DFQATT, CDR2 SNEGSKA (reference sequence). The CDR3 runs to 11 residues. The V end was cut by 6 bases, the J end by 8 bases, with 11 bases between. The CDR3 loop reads CSAGPSDIQYF. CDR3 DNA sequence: TGCAGTGCCGGGCCTAGCGACATTCAGTACTTC.

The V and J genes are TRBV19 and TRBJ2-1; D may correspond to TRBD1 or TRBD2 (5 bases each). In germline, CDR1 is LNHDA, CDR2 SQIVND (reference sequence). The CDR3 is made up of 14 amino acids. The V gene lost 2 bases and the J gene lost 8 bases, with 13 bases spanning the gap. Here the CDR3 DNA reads TGTGCCAGTAGTATAAGGGGCCTGGACTATGAGCAGTTCTTC. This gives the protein CASSIRGLDYEQFF. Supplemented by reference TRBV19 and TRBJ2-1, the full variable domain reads DGGITQSPKYLFRKEGQNVTLSCEQNLNHDAMYWYRQDPGQGLRLIYYSQIVNDFQKGDIAEGYSVSREKKESFPLTVTSAQKNPTAFYLCASSIRGLDYEQFFGPGTRLTVL.

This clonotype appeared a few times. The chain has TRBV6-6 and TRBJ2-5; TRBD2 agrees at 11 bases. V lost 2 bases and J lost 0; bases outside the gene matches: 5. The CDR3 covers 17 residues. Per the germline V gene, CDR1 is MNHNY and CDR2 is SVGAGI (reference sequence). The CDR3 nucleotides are TGTGCCAGCAGTTACGGGGTAGCGGGGGGGGACCAAGAGACCCAGTACTTC. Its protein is CASSYGVAGGDQETQYF.

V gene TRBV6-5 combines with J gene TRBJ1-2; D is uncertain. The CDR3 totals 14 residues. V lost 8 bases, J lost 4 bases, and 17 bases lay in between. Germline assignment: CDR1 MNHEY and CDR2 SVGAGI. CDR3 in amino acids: CASSPDQTRYGYTF. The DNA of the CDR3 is TGTGCCAGCTCTCCTGACCAAACCCGCTATGGCTACACCTTC.

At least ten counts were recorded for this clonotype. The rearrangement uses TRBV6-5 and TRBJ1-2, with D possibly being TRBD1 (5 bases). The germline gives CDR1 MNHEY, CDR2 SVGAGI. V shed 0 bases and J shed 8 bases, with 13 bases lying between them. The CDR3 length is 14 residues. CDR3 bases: TGTGCCAGCAGTTACTCCGACGGGGGAGGGGGCTACACCTTC. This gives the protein CASSYSDGGGGYTF.

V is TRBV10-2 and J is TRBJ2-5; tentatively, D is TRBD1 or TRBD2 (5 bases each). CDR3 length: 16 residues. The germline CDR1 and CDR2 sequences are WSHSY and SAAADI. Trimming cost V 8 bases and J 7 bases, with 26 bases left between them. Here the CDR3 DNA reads TGCGCCAGCGCAGGTGGGACCGGGCTCCGCGTTCGGACCCAGTACTTC. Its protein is CASAGGTGLRVRTQYF.

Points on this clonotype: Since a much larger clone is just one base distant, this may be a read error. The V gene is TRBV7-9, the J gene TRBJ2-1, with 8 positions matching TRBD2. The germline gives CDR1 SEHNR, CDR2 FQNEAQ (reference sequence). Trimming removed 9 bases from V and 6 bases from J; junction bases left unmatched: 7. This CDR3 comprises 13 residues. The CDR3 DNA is TGTGCCAGTGGGCTCGGGGGGGCCAATGAGCAGTTCTTC. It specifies CASGLGGANEQFF.